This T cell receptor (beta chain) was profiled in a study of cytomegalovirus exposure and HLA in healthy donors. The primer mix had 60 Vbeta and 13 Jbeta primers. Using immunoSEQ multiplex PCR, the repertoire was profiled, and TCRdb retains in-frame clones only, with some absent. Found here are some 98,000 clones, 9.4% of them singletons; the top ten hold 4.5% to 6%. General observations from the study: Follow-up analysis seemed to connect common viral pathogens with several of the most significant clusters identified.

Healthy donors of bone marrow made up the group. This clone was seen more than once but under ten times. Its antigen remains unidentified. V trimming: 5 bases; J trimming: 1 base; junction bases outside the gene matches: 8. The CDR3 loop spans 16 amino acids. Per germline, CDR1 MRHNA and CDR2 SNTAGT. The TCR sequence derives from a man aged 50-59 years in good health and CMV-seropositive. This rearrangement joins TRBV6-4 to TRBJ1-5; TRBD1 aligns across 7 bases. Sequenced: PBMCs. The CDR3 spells CASSPKAGGSNQPQHF. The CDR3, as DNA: TGTGCCAGCAGTCCTAAGGCAGGGGGAAGCAATCAGCCCCAGCATTTT.